The rows below give T cell receptor beta chains drawn from one sample of a study of radiotherapy plus CTLA-4 blockade in lung cancer. Method: immunoSEQ multiplex PCR; TCRdb's copy keeps in-frame clones and lacks some. The sample shows some 50,000 clones, 80% to 90% of them seen only once. The sample was peripheral blood, taken from a patient treated with radiotherapy plus ipilimumab. The receptors stem from a human donor with non-small cell lung cancer whose response to radiotherapy plus ipilimumab could not be evaluated. Both conserved end residues are part of each CDR3. The D gene is left open where the match is weak. Some rows mark clone size as missing; the rest say once, few, many or name a class of expanded clone.

TRBD2,-,TRBJ2-5,TRBV11-3,CASSLGRTSGRETQYF,TGTGCCAGCAGCTTAGGCCGGACTAGCGGGAGGGAGACCCAGTACTTC
-,-,TRBJ2-1,TRBV14,CASSQDPQSYNEQFF,TGTGCCAGCAGCCAAGATCCACAATCCTACAATGAGCAGTTCTTC
-,once,TRBJ2-7,TRBV7-9,CASSAVRVSGIDEQYF,TGTGCCAGCAGCGCCGTTCGGGTTTCGGGAATAGACGAGCAGTACTTC
TRBD2,-,TRBJ2-1,TRBV6-6,CASSEGTSGTNEQFF,TGTGCCAGCAGTGAGGGGACTAGCGGGACCAATGAGCAGTTCTTC
-,few,TRBJ2-3,TRBV30,CAWMRRTSTDTQYF,TGTGCCTGGATGCGGCGGACAAGCACAGATACGCAGTATTTT
-,-,TRBJ2-3,TRBV29-1,CSVAGTKSTDTQYF,TGCAGCGTTGCTGGGACAAAAAGCACAGATACGCAGTATTTT
TRBD1,-,TRBJ1-4,TRBV5-1,CASSLTGRVVDEKLFF,TGCGCCAGCAGCCTGACAGGGCGGGTAGTTGATGAAAAACTGTTTTTT
TRBD1,-,TRBJ2-3,TRBV15,CATSRDFQGAGTDTQYF,TGTGCCACCAGCAGAGATTTTCAGGGGGCGGGAACAGATACGCAGTATTTT
TRBD1,-,TRBJ1-6,TRBV6-5,CATGTGEPTGSPLHF,TGTGCCACAGGGACAGGGGAGCCCACTGGTTCACCCCTCCACTTT
-,-,TRBJ2-7,TRBV7-9,CASSFRTERYEQYF,TGTGCCAGCAGCTTTAGGACAGAAAGATACGAGCAGTACTTC
-,-,TRBJ2-3,TRBV2,CASRDYSPDTQYF,TGTGCCAGCAGGGACTATTCTCCGGATACGCAGTATTTT
-,-,TRBJ2-7,TRBV29-1,CSATTGGSYEQYF,TGCAGCGCCACTACCGGGGGCTCCTACGAGCAGTACTTC
-,-,TRBJ2-7,TRBV7-9,CASSQEYEQYF,TGTGCCAGCAGCCAAGAGTACGAGCAGTACTTC
TRBD1,-,TRBJ2-7,TRBV6-1,CASRRTGEGYEQYF,TGTGCCAGCAGGAGGACAGGGGAGGGCTACGAGCAGTACTTC